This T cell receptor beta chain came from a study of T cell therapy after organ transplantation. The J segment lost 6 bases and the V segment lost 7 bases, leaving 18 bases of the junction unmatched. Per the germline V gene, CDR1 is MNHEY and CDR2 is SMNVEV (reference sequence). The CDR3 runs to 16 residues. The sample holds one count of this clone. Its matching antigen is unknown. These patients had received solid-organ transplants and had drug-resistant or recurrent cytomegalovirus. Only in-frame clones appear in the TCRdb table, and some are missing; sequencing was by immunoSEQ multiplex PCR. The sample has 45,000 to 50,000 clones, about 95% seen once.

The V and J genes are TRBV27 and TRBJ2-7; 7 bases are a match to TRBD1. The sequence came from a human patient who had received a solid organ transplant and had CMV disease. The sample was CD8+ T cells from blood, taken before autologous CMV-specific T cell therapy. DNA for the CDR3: TGTGCCAGCAAGGTTTATCCGGGGACAGAGAGGGGCGAGCAGTACTTC. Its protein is CASKVYPGTERGEQYF.